Presented here are 22 T cell receptor beta chains from one specimen sequenced in a study of cytomegalovirus exposure and HLA in healthy donors. The PCR made use of 60 Vbeta and 13 Jbeta primers. Profiled with immunoSEQ multiplex PCR; TCRdb holds only in-frame clones, not every one. The sample has fewer than 200,000 clones, 80% to 90% seen once. Sequenced material: PBMCs. All receptors derive from a young woman in good health and CMV-seronegative.

Only a few counts were recorded for this clone. The chain employs TRBV18 and TRBJ2-2; D not resolved. The CDR3 loop spans 16 amino acids. CDR1 and CDR2 (germline): KGHSH, LQKENI. Trimming shortened V by 3 bases and J by 0 bases, and 11 bases separated the two germline ends. DNA of the CDR3: TGTGCCAGCTCACCTTCCGCAGGTTCGAACACCGGGGAGCTGTTTTTT. Amino acids: CASSPSAGSNTGELFF.

The chain uses TRBV11-2 and TRBJ2-1; TRBD2 aligns across 13 bases. The ends lost 5 bases at V and 7 bases at J; junction bases unmatched: 2. Germline CDR1 and CDR2: SGHAT and FQNNGV. CDR3 length: 14 amino acids. In DNA, the CDR3 is TGTGCCAGCAGCCGGACTAGCGGGAGAAATGAGCAGTTCTTC. It yields the protein CASSRTSGRNEQFF.

This clone was recorded once. This chain connects TRBV9 to TRBJ2-2, with TRBD2 matching over 7 bases. The V segment lost 2 bases and the J segment 5 bases; nucleotides outside the gene matches: 6. This CDR3 is 15 amino acids long. From germline, CDR1 is SGDLS and CDR2 YYNGEE. The CDR3 DNA reads as TGTGCCAGCAGCGTTACATTAGCGGGTACCGGGGAGCTGTTTTTT. Translating it yields CASSVTLAGTGELFF.

In this sample, this clone turned up a few times. The V gene is TRBV28, the J gene TRBJ2-7; 7 bases map to TRBD1. Germline values: CDR1 MDHEN, CDR2 SYDVKM. Trimming cost V 6 bases and J 4 bases; bases outside gene matches: 6. This CDR3 spans 13 amino acids. Here the CDR3 DNA reads TGTGCCAGCAGCCGGGACAGCCGATACGAGCAGTACTTC. Its protein product is CASSRDSRYEQYF. The full variable domain, its missing parts supplied by reference TRBV28 and TRBJ2-7, is DVKVTQSSRYLVKRTGEKVFLECVQDMDHENMFWYRQDPGLGLRLIYFSYDVKMKEKGDIPEGYSVSREKKERFSLILESASTNQTSMYLCASSRDSRYEQYFGPGTRLTVT.

V is TRBV27 and J is TRBJ1-4; maybe TRBD1 (6 bases). Germline values: CDR1 MNHEY, CDR2 SMNVEV (reference sequence). The CDR3 contains 16 residues. Trimming took 2 bases from V and 2 from J, leaving 12 bases between them. The CDR3 reads CASSLKVRGTNEKLFF. CDR3 bases: TGTGCCAGCAGTTTAAAGGTCAGGGGCACTAATGAAAAACTGTTTTTT.

The chain recombines TRBV11-3 with TRBJ2-7; 7 bases are shared with TRBD1. V shed 10 bases, J shed 5 bases, and the junction held 14 bases outside the gene matches. This CDR3 is 14 amino acids long. Germline V gene data show CDR1 as SGHNT and CDR2 as YENEEA. CDR3: CATCGARGLHEQYF. The CDR3 region has the DNA TGTGCCACTTGCGGAGCCAGGGGGTTGCACGAGCAGTACTTC.

Here the CDR3 DNA reads TGTGCCAGCAGCCCGACGCATTCTAGCGGGATGTACGAGCAGTACTTC. Protein: CASSPTHSSGMYEQYF. V is TRBV4-2 and J is TRBJ2-7, with TRBD2 matching 9 bases. The germline CDR1 and CDR2 sequences are LGHNA and YNFKEQ. The V gene end was trimmed by 4 bases and the J gene end by 4 bases; junction bases not matched to a gene: 11. This CDR3 has 16 residues.

For the CDR3, the DNA is TGTGCCAGCAGCAAAAAAAGTGACAGGGGGCGGTTGGATTCCACTGAAGCTTTCTTT. Protein sequence: CASSKKSDRGRLDSTEAFF. V usage is TRBV21-1 and J usage is TRBJ1-1; TRBD1 is taken as the D call from the table, unchecked against the DNA. TRBV21-1 represents a pseudogene. The CDR3 runs to 19 residues.

The CDR3 nucleotides read TGCGCCAGCAGCTTGGGACAACTGAGCTCTGGAAACACCATATATTTT. Translated, it gives CASSLGQLSSGNTIYF. V gene TRBV5-1 combines with J gene TRBJ1-3; D is unresolved. CDR3 length equals 16 residues. In germline, CDR1 is SGHRS, CDR2 YFSETQ. The V and J ends lost 0 bases and 0 bases respectively, with 10 bases between them.

The rearrangement joins TRBV5-1 to TRBJ1-3, with D hard to call. With 0 bases removed from V and 0 bases from J, the gap between germline ends came to 7 bases. CDR3 length: 15 residues. Germline-derived CDR1 and CDR2 are SGHRS and YFSETQ. The CDR3 sequence is CASSLEPNSGNTIYF. The CDR3 DNA reads TGCGCCAGCAGCTTGGAGCCAAACTCTGGAAACACCATATATTTT.

V is TRBV4-1 and J is TRBJ2-7; possible D gene TRBD1, 5 bases. The germline V and J ends were trimmed by 0 bases and 3 bases, with 15 bases remaining between them. Germline values: CDR1 MGHRA, CDR2 YSYEKL. The CDR3 totals 16 residues. The CDR3 sequence: CASSQEGIGVGYEQYF. CDR3 DNA sequence: TGCGCCAGCAGCCAAGAGGGGATAGGGGTTGGCTACGAGCAGTACTTC.

The chain recombines TRBV2 with TRBJ2-7; D ambiguous. Trimming left V 2 bases short and J 4 bases short, with 9 bases between. This CDR3 has 13 residues. The germline CDR1 and CDR2 sequences are SNHLY and FYNNEI. The CDR3 sequence: CASSETQLYEQYF. CDR3 sequence (DNA): TGTGCCAGCAGTGAAACGCAGTTATACGAGCAGTACTTC.

J is TRBJ2-7 and V is TRBV29-1; D uncertain. Trimming shortened V by 4 bases and J by 1 base, and 11 bases separated the two germline ends. The CDR3 totals 13 residues. Germline lookup yields CDR1 SQVTM and CDR2 ANQGSEA. The CDR3 sequence: CSVGVPPSYEQYF. In DNA, the CDR3 is TGCAGCGTTGGCGTCCCCCCATCCTACGAGCAGTACTTC.

The chain employs TRBV28 and TRBJ2-3, with D possibly being TRBD1 (5 bases). V was shortened by 4 bases and J by 0 bases, with 14 bases between the two germline ends. The CDR3 loop spans 16 amino acids. Germline V lookup: CDR1 MDHEN, CDR2 SYDVKM. CDR3 nucleotide sequence: TGTGCCAGCAGTTCCCGGCAGGGCCCTAGCACAGATACGCAGTATTTT. Translated, it gives CASSSRQGPSTDTQYF.

The rearrangement links TRBV10-3 to TRBJ1-1; the D gene is possibly TRBD1 (5 bases). Between the trimmed V and J ends, which lost 4 bases and 1 base, there was a span of 7 bases. The CDR3 loop spans 13 amino acids. Germline V gene lookup returns CDR1 ENHRY and CDR2 SYGVKD. The CDR3 sequence: CAISGGKNTEAFF. CDR3 in DNA: TGTGCCATCAGTGGGGGCAAGAACACTGAAGCTTTCTTT.

The rearrangement joins TRBV11-2 to TRBJ2-1, with D possibly being TRBD1 (6 bases). This CDR3 region has 14 residues. Per germline, CDR1 SGHAT and CDR2 FQNNGV. The V and J ends lost 5 bases and 8 bases respectively, with 16 bases between them. The CDR3 protein is CASSTRTALYEQFF. The CDR3 coding sequence is TGTGCCAGCAGCACAAGGACAGCACTATATGAGCAGTTCTTC.

This chain joins TRBV4-1 and TRBJ1-2; the match to TRBD1 covers 10 bases. The CDR3 runs to 17 residues. The V gene's germline CDR1 is MGHRA and CDR2 YSYEKL. V gave up 2 bases and J gave up 7 bases; unmatched junction bases: 13. The CDR3: CASSQSLSGTGERGYTF. CDR3 nucleotides: TGCGCCAGCAGCCAAAGCCTATCAGGGACAGGGGAACGTGGCTACACCTTC.

The chain recombines TRBV6-5 with TRBJ2-1; 11 bases are shared with TRBD1. This CDR3 spans 14 amino acids. V was pared by 8 bases and J by 7 bases, with 7 bases of the junction left unmatched. Looked up from germline, CDR1 is MNHEY and CDR2 is SVGAGI. As DNA, the CDR3 is TGTGCCAGCGATCGGGGACAGGGGGGTAATGAGCAGTTCTTC. It translates to CASDRGQGGNEQFF.

The chain carries TRBV7-2 and TRBJ2-3, with D possibly being TRBD2 (5 bases). This CDR3 has 16 amino acids. The ends were cut back, 3 bases at V and 2 bases at J, with 15 bases in the middle. Germline assignment: CDR1 SGHTA and CDR2 FQGNSA. The CDR3 loop is CASSLRVPPPTDTQYF. The DNA for the CDR3 is TGTGCCAGCAGCTTGAGGGTCCCACCCCCCACAGATACGCAGTATTTT.

The chain joins TRBV9 to TRBJ2-1, with TRBD2 identical over 8 bases. J was trimmed by 8 bases and V by 3 bases; bases with no gene match: 13. CDR1 and CDR2 (germline): SGDLS, YYNGEE. This CDR3 region has 16 residues. The CDR3 bases are TGTGCCAGCAGCGCGGGGGGGCGGGGGGCGTTGGATGAGCAGTTCTTC. This encodes CASSAGGRGALDEQFF.

Only one count was recorded for this clone. The chain uses TRBV5-4 and TRBJ2-1, with D perhaps TRBD2 (6 bases). The CDR3 is made up of 13 amino acids. Germline V CDR1 and CDR2: SGHNT, YYREEE (reference sequence). V was shortened by 4 bases and J by 5 bases, with 10 bases between the two germline ends. CDR3 sequence (DNA): TGTGCCAGCAGCAAGACTAGAGACAATGAGCAGTTCTTC. It translates to CASSKTRDNEQFF.

This clone showed up just a few times. V is TRBV6-1 and J is TRBJ1-1; D is possibly TRBD1 (6 bases). CDR3 length: 14 amino acids. V shed 10 bases and J shed 0 bases, with 15 bases lying between them. Per the germline V gene, CDR1 is MNHNS and CDR2 is SASEGT. The CDR3 sequence is CATRIGQMNTEAFF. CDR3 nucleotide sequence: TGTGCCACCCGAATAGGACAGATGAACACTGAAGCTTTCTTT.